The 26 T cell receptor beta chains given below trace back to one sample, sequenced in a study of T-cell reconstitution after alpha-beta-depleted transplantation in children. Unique molecular identifiers tagged the TCRbeta library. TCRdb re-called the PCR reads with MiXCR, one entry per CDR3 protein. The sample comprises 440,000 or so distinct CDR3 sequences, approximately 42% of which are singletons, and around a quarter rests with the top ten. This sample comprised PBMCs, obtained before TCRalphabeta/CD19-depleted stem cell transplant. These receptors all stem from a girl aged 2-9 years with aplastic anemia, due to receive a stem cell transplant.

The rearrangement links TRBV28 to TRBJ2-1; TRBD2 matches at 12 bases. The V and J ends lost 11 bases and 1 base, in that order; junction bases with no gene match: 3. Looked up from germline, CDR1 is MDHEN and CDR2 is SYDVKM. The CDR3 contains 14 residues. The CDR3 region has the DNA TGTGCCGCGGGACTAGCGGGTTCCTACAATGAGCAGTTCTTC. It codes for CAAGLAGSYNEQFF.

The chain has TRBV12-3 or TRBV12-4 and TRBJ2-1; D might be TRBD1 (5 bases). The CDR3 is 14 amino acids. Trimming took off 4 bases at V and 9 bases at J, with 16 bases between the two ends. As DNA, the CDR3 is TGTGCCAGCAGTTGGAACCAGGGATTTCGTGAGCAGTTCTTC. Amino acids: CASSWNQGFREQFF.

Many counts were recorded for this clonotype. CDR3 region: CSVEDVSSGNTIYF. CDR3 in DNA: TGCAGCGTTGAAGATGTCAGTTCTGGAAACACCATATATTTT. The chain carries TRBV29-1 and TRBJ1-3; D remains unclear. Germline V CDR1 and CDR2: SQVTM, ANQGSEA. This CDR3 region has 14 residues. V gave up 0 bases and J gave up 1 base, with 7 bases separating them.

This clonotype came up once. The CDR3 coding sequence is TGTGCCAGCAGCATGGGACTAGCGGGGGCCGGTCGCACAGATACGCAGTATTTT. This codes for CASSMGLAGAGRTDTQYF. The chain carries TRBV5-4 and TRBJ2-3, with 14 nucleotides matching TRBD2. Germline V gene lookup returns CDR1 SGHNT and CDR2 YYREEE (reference sequence). Trimming removed 4 bases from V and 1 base from J; junction bases left unmatched: 8. The CDR3 sequence is 18 residues long.

The rearrangement uses TRBV6-1 and TRBJ2-7; the D gene is possibly TRBD2 (5 bases). Germline V CDR1 and CDR2: MNHNS, SASEGT. The V and J ends lost 8 bases and 3 bases respectively, with 17 bases between them. CDR3 length: 14 residues. CDR3: CASSSQRTHYEQYF. The CDR3 DNA reads TGTGCCAGCTCGTCACAGCGGACCCACTACGAGCAGTACTTC.

Ten or more counts support this clonotype. The chain uses TRBV20-1 and TRBJ1-1, with D uncertain. The CDR3 is 16 residues long. Trimming shortened V by 0 bases and J by 0 bases, and 14 bases separated the two germline ends. CDR1 is DFQATT, CDR2 SNEGSKA, per germline (reference sequence). CDR3 region: CSARDQETLMNTEAFF. The CDR3 nucleotides read TGCAGTGCTAGAGATCAGGAGACATTAATGAACACTGAAGCTTTCTTT.

The chain uses TRBV20-1 and TRBJ2-7, with 10 bases aligning to TRBD1. J lost 4 bases, V lost 0 bases, and 6 bases had no gene match. CDR3 length: 15 amino acids. Germline-derived CDR1 and CDR2 are DFQATT and SNEGSKA (reference sequence). The CDR3 protein is CSAREEGTGAYEQYF. CDR3 nucleotides: TGCAGTGCTAGAGAGGAGGGGACAGGGGCATACGAGCAGTACTTC.

V gene TRBV20-1 combines with J gene TRBJ2-3; D is unresolved. CDR1 DFQATT and CDR2 SNEGSKA come from the germline V gene (reference sequence). V shed 6 bases and J shed 5 bases, with 9 bases lying between them. This CDR3 has 11 residues. This CDR3 reads CSAAARDTQYF. The CDR3 bases are TGCAGTGCCGCCGCAAGAGATACGCAGTATTTT.

This CDR3 reads CASSLASAIRNEQFF. DNA for the CDR3: TGTGCCAGCAGCTTAGCGTCAGCAATCCGCAATGAGCAGTTCTTC. V and J are TRBV7-9 and TRBJ2-1; no definite D call. This CDR3 has 15 residues. V shed 0 bases and J shed 6 bases, with 12 bases lying between them. Germline V gene lookup returns CDR1 SEHNR and CDR2 FQNEAQ (reference sequence).

The chain uses TRBV11-2 and TRBJ2-1; 8 nucleotides match TRBD2. The CDR3 loop spans 19 amino acids. Germline CDR1 and CDR2: SGHAT and FQNNGV. V shed 6 bases, J shed 5 bases, and the junction held 21 bases outside the gene matches. The CDR3 DNA reads TGTGCCAGCAGAAATACCCGGCTAGCGGGCCTCAAAGGAAACAATGAGCAGTTCTTC. Its protein is CASRNTRLAGLKGNNEQFF.

J is TRBJ2-7 and V is TRBV20-1; D gene unclear. Germline values: CDR1 DFQATT, CDR2 SNEGSKA (reference sequence). The CDR3 loop spans 14 amino acids. Between the trimmed V and J ends, which lost 4 bases and 3 bases, there was a span of 16 bases. The CDR3 sequence is CSAITPGLNYEQYF. The CDR3 nucleotides are TGCAGTGCTATCACCCCTGGCCTAAACTACGAGCAGTACTTC.

A few counts support this clonotype. The gene calls are TRBV20-1 and TRBJ2-5, with TRBD1 matching over 8 bases. Germline V gene sequence: CDR1 DFQATT, CDR2 SNEGSKA (reference sequence). This CDR3 spans 16 amino acids. Trimming cost V 1 base and J 6 bases; bases outside gene matches: 13. The CDR3: CSARVSGQGAGQTQYF. The CDR3 bases are TGCAGTGCTAGAGTGAGCGGACAGGGCGCGGGGCAGACCCAGTACTTC.

This chain uses TRBV6-5 with TRBJ2-2; 10 nucleotides match TRBD2. Germline V CDR1 and CDR2: MNHEY, SVGAGI. The CDR3 has 19 amino acids. The junction had 10 bases not matched to a gene; V was cut back by 2 bases and J by 1 base. The CDR3 is CASSYGLAGDLRNTGELFF. The CDR3 coding sequence is TGTGCCAGCAGTTACGGGCTAGCGGGAGACCTACGGAACACCGGGGAGCTGTTTTTT.

The rearrangement uses TRBV6-6 and TRBJ2-7, with D unclear. The V end lost 0 bases, the J end lost 7 bases, and 7 bases lay between the germline ends. Germline CDR1 is MNHNY and CDR2 is SVGAGI (reference sequence). The CDR3 length is 12 residues. The CDR3 spells CASSYSKREQYF. The CDR3 region has the DNA TGTGCCAGCAGTTACTCGAAGAGGGAGCAGTACTTC.

This clonotype was found many times. The rearrangement joins TRBV3-1 to TRBJ2-1, with TRBD2 as a possible D gene (5 bases). Looked up from germline, CDR1 is LGHDT and CDR2 is YNNKEL (reference sequence). With 4 bases removed from V and 13 bases from J, the gap between germline ends came to 20 bases. The CDR3 covers 14 residues. The CDR3 region has the DNA TGTGCCAGCAGCCCCGCGGACTTGCGGTCTCGACAGTTCTTC. It codes for CASSPADLRSRQFF.

V and J are TRBV29-1 and TRBJ2-7, with D perhaps TRBD1 or TRBD2 (5 bases each). Trimming removed 4 bases at V and 6 bases at J, with 13 bases between. The germline gives CDR1 SQVTM, CDR2 ANQGSEA. The CDR3 loop spans 12 amino acids. CDR3 bases: TGCAGCGTTGGGGGGTGGACAACCGAGCAGTACTTC. Amino acid sequence: CSVGGWTTEQYF.

The chain carries TRBV12-3 or TRBV12-4 and TRBJ2-5; D ambiguous. V lost 3 bases to trimming and J lost 4 bases, with 18 bases between them. CDR3 length: 16 amino acids. As DNA, the CDR3 is TGTGCCAGCAGTTTCTTGGCCCTGGCAGTAGGAGAGACCCAGTACTTC. As protein: CASSFLALAVGETQYF.

V and J are TRBV7-2 and TRBJ2-7; 9 bases are shared with TRBD1. Germline lookup yields CDR1 SGHTA and CDR2 FQGNSA. After removal of 5 bases from V and 3 bases from J, the junction contained 11 bases not matched to a gene. The CDR3 totals 16 residues. Here the CDR3 DNA reads TGTGCCAGCAGCCCAACTTTTGGGACAGGGTTCTACGAGCAGTACTTC. Protein: CASSPTFGTGFYEQYF.

CDR3 nucleotides: TGCAGTGCTAGTTCCCGCTATACCTACGAGCAGTACTTC. Translating it yields CSASSRYTYEQYF. V gene TRBV20-1 combines with J gene TRBJ2-7; D is uncertain. The V end lost 3 bases, the J end lost 2 bases, and 11 bases lay between the germline ends. The CDR3 has 13 residues. The germline CDR1 and CDR2 sequences are DFQATT and SNEGSKA (reference sequence).

The chain employs TRBV24-1 and TRBJ2-1; the D call may be TRBD1 or TRBD2 (5 bases each). From germline, CDR1 is KGHDR and CDR2 SFDVKD. Trimming removed 3 bases from V and 8 bases from J, with 22 bases in between. The CDR3 is 17 residues long. CDR3 DNA: TGTGCCACCAGTGATAGAGACTCCGGGACGGGTAACGATGAGCAGTTCTTC. It specifies CATSDRDSGTGNDEQFF.

This rearrangement joins TRBV20-1 to TRBJ2-1, with D unresolved. CDR3 length: 16 amino acids. In germline, CDR1 is DFQATT, CDR2 SNEGSKA (reference sequence). Deletions cut 2 bases from V and 4 bases from J, with 18 bases between. The CDR3 region has the DNA TGCAGTGCTAGACCCTTTGGTCGACCACTTTACAATGAGCAGTTCTTC. It is translated as CSARPFGRPLYNEQFF.

This chain joins TRBV7-2 and TRBJ2-7; 10 bases are shared with TRBD1. CDR3 length: 12 amino acids. Germline V gene sequence: CDR1 SGHTA, CDR2 FQGNSA. The CDR3 nucleotides are TGTGCGTCGGGACAGGGGACGTACGAGCAGTACTTC. This translates into CASGQGTYEQYF.

This chain joins TRBV5-1 and TRBJ2-7; TRBD2 matches 7 bases. The CDR3 is 16 amino acids. Germline-derived CDR1 and CDR2 are SGHRS and YFSETQ. Unmatched junction bases numbered 8, after V lost 1 base and J lost 1 base. Here the CDR3 reads CASSLRASGNSYEQYF. The CDR3 DNA follows: TGCGCCAGCAGCTTGAGGGCTAGCGGAAATTCCTACGAGCAGTACTTC.

This clonotype was recorded once. The V gene is TRBV5-1, the J gene TRBJ2-1, with D perhaps given as TRBD1 or TRBD2 (7 bases each). The CDR3 sequence is 16 residues long. Per germline, CDR1 SGHRS and CDR2 YFSETQ. With 0 bases removed from V and 3 bases from J, the gap between germline ends came to 13 bases. The CDR3, as DNA: TGCGCCAGCAGCTTGGAAGGCAGGGGGGGCTACAATGAGCAGTTCTTC. Its translation: CASSLEGRGGYNEQFF.

At least ten counts were recorded for this clonotype. The chain uses TRBV7-9 and TRBJ2-1; no clear D. Germline loops: CDR1 SEHNR, CDR2 FQNEAQ (reference sequence). The CDR3 spans 10 residues. The germline V and J ends were trimmed by 3 bases and 10 bases, with 4 bases remaining between them. The DNA for the CDR3 is TGTGCCAGCAGCTTCGGAGAGCAGTTCTTC. It translates to CASSFGEQFF.

CDR3 nucleotides: TGTGCCAGCAGTTTCCGGCTAGCGGGAGACGAGCAGTACTTC. This translates into CASSFRLAGDEQYF. This sequence joins TRBV28 and TRBJ2-7, with 10 bases fitting TRBD2. Germline trimming cut 3 bases from V and 5 bases from J; bases unmatched to any gene: 4. The CDR3 contains 14 residues. Germline V CDR1 and CDR2: MDHEN, SYDVKM.